Listed below are T cell receptor beta chains from one sample, sequenced in a study of OX40 agonist ivuxolimab in advanced cancers. The repertoire was sequenced with immunoSEQ multiplex PCR; TCRdb's copy has only in-frame clones and lacks some. The sample includes 55,000 to 70,000 clones, approximately 83% of them seen just once. The specimen was CD4+ or CD8+ T cells sorted from blood, collected in a trial of the OX40 agonist ivuxolimab. The receptors come from an adult with an advanced solid tumor such as melanoma, head and neck, liver or kidney cancer. Both conserved end residues are part of each CDR3. D genes are given only for firm matches. Clone size, where shown, is once, few, many, or a class for clones that have expanded.

v_gene	j_gene	abundance	d_gene	CDR3aa	CDR3nt
TRBV9	TRBJ2-1	once	TRBD2	CASSPSMASGGKQFF	TGTGCCAGCAGCCCCTCAATGGCTAGCGGGGGCAAGCAGTTCTTC
TRBV7-3	TRBJ1-4	.	.	CASPRRSSSRAGEKLFF	TGTGCCAGCCCCAGGCGGTCTTCCTCGAGGGCTGGTGAAAAACTGTTTTTT
TRBV11-2	TRBJ2-3	.	.	CASSLGVSTDTQYF	TGTGCCAGCAGCTTAGGGGTTAGCACAGATACGCAGTATTTT
TRBV6-5	TRBJ2-1	.	TRBD2	CASSLAPSGGANEQFF	TGTGCCAGCAGTTTGGCCCCTAGCGGGGGGGCGAATGAGCAGTTCTTC
TRBV6-1	TRBJ1-5	.	.	CASSGQGFSNQPQHF	TGTGCCAGCAGCGGCCAGGGGTTCAGCAATCAGCCCCAGCATTTT
TRBV4-1	TRBJ2-1	.	TRBD1	CASSQSGQGADEQFF	TGCGCCAGCAGCCAATCGGGACAGGGGGCGGATGAGCAGTTCTTC
TRBV6-6	TRBJ2-1	.	TRBD2	CASSPGLPSYNEQFF	TGTGCCAGCAGTCCGGGACTACCATCCTACAATGAGCAGTTCTTC
TRBV6-1	TRBJ2-1	.	TRBD2	CASQRAGEGNEQFF	TGTGCCTCACAGAGAGCGGGAGAGGGCAATGAGCAGTTCTTC
TRBV9	TRBJ1-2	.	.	CASSVGRAGSYGYTF	TGTGCCAGCAGCGTCGGCAGGGCGGGGAGCTATGGCTACACCTTC
TRBV15	TRBJ1-6	.	TRBD1	CATSRDIQGVSPLHF	TGTGCCACCAGCAGAGATATACAGGGGGTTTCACCCCTCCACTTT
TRBV5-1	TRBJ2-7	.	.	CASSLRQGSYEQYF	TGCGCCAGCAGCTTGAGGCAGGGAAGTTACGAGCAGTACTTC
TRBV15	TRBJ1-1	.	.	CATSRDFVGTEAFF	TGTGCCACCAGCAGAGATTTTGTCGGGACAGAAGCTTTCTTT
TRBV18	TRBJ1-5	.	TRBD1	CASSPTGQGDQPQHF	TGTGCCAGCTCTCCCACCGGACAGGGGGATCAGCCCCAGCATTTT
TRBV6-1	TRBJ2-5	.	.	CASSAGAGVAREQYF	TGTGCCAGCAGCGCAGGGGCAGGGGTAGCTCGGGAGCAGTACTTC
TRBV25-1	TRBJ2-5	once	TRBD1	CASRTGGQGAWETQYF	TGTGCCAGCAGAACCGGGGGACAGGGGGCGTGGGAGACCCAGTACTTC
TRBV5-5	TRBJ2-7	few	.	CASSLSAVEQYF	TGTGCCAGCAGCTTGTCGGCGGTGGAGCAGTACTTC
TRBV28	TRBJ1-1	.	.	CASSLIQMNTEAFF	TGTGCCAGCAGTTTAATTCAGATGAACACTGAAGCTTTCTTT
TRBV13	TRBJ1-1	once	.	CASSLDRVLNTEAFF	TGTGCCAGCAGCTTAGACAGGGTCTTGAACACTGAAGCTTTCTTT
TRBV5-4	TRBJ1-6	few	.	CASSLKTGTYNSPLHF	TGTGCCAGCAGCTTGAAGACGGGTACCTATAATTCACCCCTCCACTTT
TRBV11-2	TRBJ2-3	.	.	CASSLVPDTQYF	TGTGCCAGCAGCTTAGTTCCAGATACGCAGTATTTT
TRBV7-9	TRBJ1-2	few	.	CASSLSRDVNYGYTF	TGTGCCAGCAGCCTAAGCCGGGACGTGAACTATGGCTACACCTTC
TRBV25-1	TRBJ2-1	.	.	CASSSYNEQFF	TGTGCCAGCAGCTCCTACAATGAGCAGTTCTTC
TRBV7-3	TRBJ2-4	.	TRBD2	CASSLMAGAENIQYF	TGTGCCAGCAGCTTAATGGCGGGAGCGGAAAACATTCAGTACTTC
TRBV2	TRBJ2-7	.	TRBD1	CASSDGQGLNEQYF	TGTGCCAGCAGTGACGGACAGGGTCTAAACGAGCAGTACTTC
TRBV6-1	TRBJ2-1	.	TRBD1	CASKDRTYREQFF	TGTGCCAGCAAGGACAGGACCTACAGGGAGCAGTTCTTC
TRBV28	TRBJ2-7	.	TRBD1	CASSPTGTGVYEQYF	TGTGCCAGCAGTCCCACCGGGACAGGGGTCTACGAGCAGTACTTC
TRBV5-4	TRBJ1-1	.	TRBD1	CASSAKQGVTEAFF	TGTGCCAGCAGCGCGAAACAGGGGGTGACTGAAGCTTTCTTT
TRBV25-1	TRBJ2-7	.	TRBD2	CASSALRLAGGYEQYF	TGTGCCAGCAGTGCGCTTCGACTAGCGGGAGGCTACGAGCAGTACTTC
TRBV19	TRBJ1-5	.	TRBD1	CASSILGQLTINQPQHF	TGTGCCAGTAGTATATTGGGACAGCTAACGATCAATCAGCCCCAGCATTTT
TRBV10-3	TRBJ1-2	.	TRBD1	CAIIDPDRGYGYTF	TGTGCCATCATAGACCCTGACAGGGGCTATGGCTACACCTTC
TRBV15	TRBJ1-1	once	.	CATSRGENTEAFF	TGTGCCACCAGCAGAGGGGAGAACACTGAAGCTTTCTTT
TRBV7-9	TRBJ1-4	few	.	CASSLALGKDEKLFF	TGTGCCAGCAGCTTAGCCTTGGGAAAGGATGAAAAACTGTTTTTT
TRBV2	TRBJ2-1	.	TRBD2	CASPSGRANEQFF	TGTGCCAGCCCTAGCGGGAGGGCCAATGAGCAGTTCTTC
TRBV6-4	TRBJ2-3	.	TRBD2	CASTQRGAGGMDTQYF	TGTGCCAGCACCCAACGGGGAGCGGGAGGAATGGATACGCAGTATTTT
TRBV6-1	TRBJ2-7	.	.	CASMDYSASSYEQYF	TGTGCCAGCATGGATTACAGTGCGAGCTCCTACGAGCAGTACTTC
TRBV18	TRBJ1-4	.	TRBD1	CASSPVVPGQSTNEKLFF	TGTGCCAGCTCACCAGTTGTCCCGGGACAGTCAACTAATGAAAAACTGTTTTTT
TRBV28	TRBJ1-1	.	.	CASSLGPDTEAFF	TGTGCCAGCAGTTTAGGGCCTGACACTGAAGCTTTCTTT
TRBV29-1	TRBJ2-7	.	TRBD1	CSGEGRQGVDEQYF	TGCAGCGGTGAAGGTCGACAGGGGGTTGACGAGCAGTACTTC
TRBV28	TRBJ1-2	.	TRBD1	CASSLSGTVSYGYTF	TGTGCCAGCAGTTTATCCGGGACAGTTTCATATGGCTACACCTTC
TRBV5-8	TRBJ2-7	.	.	CASREMGAGSYEQYF	TGTGCCAGCAGGGAGATGGGGGCAGGCTCCTACGAGCAGTACTTC
TRBV13	TRBJ2-3	.	.	CASRPPSTDTQYF	TGTGCCAGCAGACCCCCTAGCACAGATACGCAGTATTTT
TRBV2	TRBJ2-7	few	.	CASSAVGRQYF	TGTGCCAGCAGTGCGGTTGGGAGGCAGTACTTC
TRBV5-4	TRBJ2-5	.	.	CASSLFQGATQETQYF	TGTGCCAGCAGCTTGTTCCAAGGGGCGACCCAAGAGACCCAGTACTTC
TRBV4-1	TRBJ1-1	few	.	CASSQESGYTEAFF	TGCGCCAGCAGCCAAGAGTCTGGGTACACTGAAGCTTTCTTT
TRBV6-1	TRBJ1-4	.	.	CASSEAGTGNEKLFF	TGTGCCAGCAGTGAAGCGGGGACGGGTAATGAAAAACTGTTTTTT
TRBV7-2	TRBJ1-2	.	.	CASSSRNYGYTF	TGTGCCAGCAGCTCCCGAAACTATGGCTACACCTTC
TRBV19	TRBJ2-3	few	TRBD2	CASSIGPSGRFTDTQYF	TGTGCCAGTAGTATAGGGCCTAGCGGGAGATTCACAGATACGCAGTATTTT
TRBV5-6	TRBJ2-3	.	.	CASSFYWGTDTQYF	TGTGCCAGCAGCTTTTATTGGGGCACAGATACGCAGTATTTT
TRBV10-3	TRBJ2-3	.	TRBD1	CAISEFAPGTGGTDTQYF	TGTGCCATCAGTGAATTTGCCCCCGGGACAGGGGGCACAGATACGCAGTATTTT
TRBV28	TRBJ1-6	.	.	CASSIPDGQFALHF	TGTGCCAGCAGTATCCCGGACGGCCAGTTTGCCCTCCACTTT
TRBV2	TRBJ2-7	.	.	CASSEATRHYEQYF	TGTGCCAGCAGTGAAGCGACTAGACACTACGAGCAGTACTTC
TRBV11-2	TRBJ1-5	.	.	CASSLGRMGQPQHF	TGTGCCAGCAGCTTAGGCCGGATGGGGCAGCCCCAGCATTTT
TRBV7-3	TRBJ1-1	.	.	CASSLGGSGTEAFF	TGTGCCAGCAGCTTAGGAGGGTCCGGCACTGAAGCTTTCTTT